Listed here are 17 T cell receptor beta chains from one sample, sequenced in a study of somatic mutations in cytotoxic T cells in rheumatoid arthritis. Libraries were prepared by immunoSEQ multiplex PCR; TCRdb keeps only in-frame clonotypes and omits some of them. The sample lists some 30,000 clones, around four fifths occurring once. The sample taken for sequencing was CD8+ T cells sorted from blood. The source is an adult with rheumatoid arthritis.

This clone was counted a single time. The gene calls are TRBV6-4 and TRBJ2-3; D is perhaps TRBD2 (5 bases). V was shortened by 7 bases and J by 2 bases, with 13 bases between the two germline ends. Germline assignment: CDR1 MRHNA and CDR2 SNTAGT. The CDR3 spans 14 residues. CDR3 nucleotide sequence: TGTGCCAGCAAGGGCGGGCAGCCCACAGATACGCAGTATTTT. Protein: CASKGGQPTDTQYF.

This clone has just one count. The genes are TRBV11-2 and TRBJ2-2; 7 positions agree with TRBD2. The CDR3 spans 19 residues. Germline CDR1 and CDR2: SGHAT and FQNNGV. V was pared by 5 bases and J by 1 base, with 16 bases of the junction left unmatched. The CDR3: CASSPVGWGGRENTGELFF. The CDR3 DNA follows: TGTGCCAGCAGCCCCGTGGGGTGGGGGGGTCGAGAGAACACCGGGGAGCTGTTTTTT.

In DNA, the CDR3 is TGTGCCAGCAGCCCCCAAGTCTCTAGCCTTTTCCCCAATGAGCAGTTCTTC. Translating gives CASSPQVSSLFPNEQFF. The rearrangement links TRBV5-8 to TRBJ2-1; D perhaps matches TRBD2 (5 bases). V was cut by 4 bases and J by 6 bases, with 23 bases left in between. The CDR3 is made up of 17 amino acids. Germline-derived CDR1 and CDR2 are SGHTS and YDEGEE.

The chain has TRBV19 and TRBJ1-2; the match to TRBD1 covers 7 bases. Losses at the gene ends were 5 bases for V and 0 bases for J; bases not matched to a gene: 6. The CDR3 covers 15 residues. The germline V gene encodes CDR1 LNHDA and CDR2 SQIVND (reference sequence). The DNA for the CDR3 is TGTGCCAGTAGTGCCCGGGACAGTCCTAACTATGGCTACACCTTC. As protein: CASSARDSPNYGYTF.

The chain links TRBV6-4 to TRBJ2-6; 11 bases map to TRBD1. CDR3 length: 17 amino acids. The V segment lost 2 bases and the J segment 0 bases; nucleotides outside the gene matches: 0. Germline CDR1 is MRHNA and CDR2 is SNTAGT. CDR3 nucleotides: TGTGCCAGCAGTGACGGGACAGGGGGCTCTGGGGCCAACGTCCTGACTTTC. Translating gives CASSDGTGGSGANVLTF.

The CDR3 reads CASSGGEAFF. The CDR3 region has the DNA TGTGCCAGTAGTGGGGGCGAAGCTTTCTTT. The chain couples TRBV19 to TRBJ1-1; D possibly corresponds to TRBD1 (6 bases). Germline lookup yields CDR1 LNHDA and CDR2 SQIVND (reference sequence). Trimming removed 5 bases at V and 8 bases at J, with 6 bases between. There are 10 residues in the CDR3.

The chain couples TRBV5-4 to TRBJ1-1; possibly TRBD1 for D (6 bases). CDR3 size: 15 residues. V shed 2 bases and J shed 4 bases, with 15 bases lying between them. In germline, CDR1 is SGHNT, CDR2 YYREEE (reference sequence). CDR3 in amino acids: CASSLGSQGFTEAFF. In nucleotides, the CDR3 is TGTGCCAGCAGCTTAGGTAGTCAGGGGTTCACTGAAGCTTTCTTT.

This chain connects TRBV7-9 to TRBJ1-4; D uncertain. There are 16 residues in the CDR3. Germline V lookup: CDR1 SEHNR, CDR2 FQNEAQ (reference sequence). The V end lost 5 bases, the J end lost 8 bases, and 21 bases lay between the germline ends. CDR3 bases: TGTGCCAGCAGCGATACGGGCCGGCGAAAGGGAGAAAAACTGTTTTTT. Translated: CASSDTGRRKGEKLFF.

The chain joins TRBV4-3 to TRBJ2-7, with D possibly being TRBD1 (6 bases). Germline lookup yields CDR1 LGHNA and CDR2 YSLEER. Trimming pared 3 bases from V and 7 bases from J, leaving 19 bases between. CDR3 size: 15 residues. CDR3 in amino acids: CASSQGPRGAGEQYF. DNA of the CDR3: TGCGCCAGCAGCCAGGGCCCCAGGGGCGCTGGGGAGCAGTACTTC.

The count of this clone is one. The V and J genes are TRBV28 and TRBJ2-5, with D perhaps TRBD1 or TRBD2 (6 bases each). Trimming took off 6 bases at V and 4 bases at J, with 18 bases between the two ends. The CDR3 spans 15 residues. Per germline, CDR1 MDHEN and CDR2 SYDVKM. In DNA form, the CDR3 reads TGTGCCAGCAGGAACTACAGGGACTGGGGAGAGACCCAGTACTTC. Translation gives CASRNYRDWGETQYF.

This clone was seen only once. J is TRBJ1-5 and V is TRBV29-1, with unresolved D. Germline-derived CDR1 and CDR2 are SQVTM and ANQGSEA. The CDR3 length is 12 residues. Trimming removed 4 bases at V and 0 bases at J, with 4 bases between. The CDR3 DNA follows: TGCAGCGTTGGGTATAGCAATCAGCCCCAGCATTTT. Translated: CSVGYSNQPQHF.

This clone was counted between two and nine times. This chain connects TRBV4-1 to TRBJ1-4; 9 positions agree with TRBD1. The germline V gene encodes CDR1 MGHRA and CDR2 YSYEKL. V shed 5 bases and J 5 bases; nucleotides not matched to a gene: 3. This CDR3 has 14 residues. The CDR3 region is CASSGTGRNEKLFF. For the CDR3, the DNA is TGCGCCAGCAGCGGGACAGGGCGGAATGAAAAACTGTTTTTT.

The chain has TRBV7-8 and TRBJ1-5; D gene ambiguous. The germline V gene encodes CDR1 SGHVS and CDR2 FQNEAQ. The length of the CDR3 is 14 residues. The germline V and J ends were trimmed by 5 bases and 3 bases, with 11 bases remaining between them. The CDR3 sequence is CASSADGINQPQHF. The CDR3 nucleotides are TGTGCCAGCAGCGCTGACGGAATCAATCAGCCCCAGCATTTT.

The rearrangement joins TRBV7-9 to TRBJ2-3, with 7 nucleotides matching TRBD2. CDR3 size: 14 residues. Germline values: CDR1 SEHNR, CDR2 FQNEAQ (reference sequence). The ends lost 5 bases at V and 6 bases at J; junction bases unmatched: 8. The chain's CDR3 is CASSPLSGGDTQYF. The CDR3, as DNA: TGTGCCAGCAGCCCCCTCTCGGGAGGCGATACGCAGTATTTT.

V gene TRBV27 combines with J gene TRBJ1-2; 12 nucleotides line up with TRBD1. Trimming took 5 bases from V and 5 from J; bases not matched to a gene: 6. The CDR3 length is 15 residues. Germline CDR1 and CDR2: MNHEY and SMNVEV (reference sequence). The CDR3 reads CASSPTGQGAYGYTF. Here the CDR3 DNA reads TGTGCCAGCAGTCCTACGGGACAGGGGGCGTATGGCTACACCTTC.

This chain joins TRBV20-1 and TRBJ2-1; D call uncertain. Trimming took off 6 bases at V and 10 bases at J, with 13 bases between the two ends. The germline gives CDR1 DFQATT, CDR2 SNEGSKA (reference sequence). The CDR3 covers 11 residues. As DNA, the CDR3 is TGCAGTGCCCAAAGTTCCGGGGAGCAGTTCTTC. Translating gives CSAQSSGEQFF.

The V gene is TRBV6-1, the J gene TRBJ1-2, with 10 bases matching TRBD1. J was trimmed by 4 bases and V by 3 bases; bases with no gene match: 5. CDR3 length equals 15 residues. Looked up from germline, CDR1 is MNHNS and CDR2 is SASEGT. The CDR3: CASSEGQGFGYGYTF. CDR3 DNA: TGTGCCAGCAGTGAGGGACAGGGGTTTGGCTATGGCTACACCTTC.